The present T cell receptor beta chain was sequenced within a study of shared clonotypes between healthy human individuals. With respect to this clone: What it recognizes is unknown.

Findings and caveats of the study: Only a few donors were included, so the genetic and exposure-history diversity represented was limited.

Looked up from germline, CDR1 is SGHRS and CDR2 is YFSETQ. CDR3 size: 15 residues. After removal of 4 bases from V and 5 bases from J, the junction contained 11 bases not matched to a gene. Generated by immunoSEQ multiplex PCR, the TCRdb table keeps only in-frame clones and is missing some. Of 450,000 to 500,000 clones detected, approximately 78% appear once; the ten largest clones hold 9.5% to 15%. Material: PBMCs. The TCR sequence derives from a woman aged 40 to 50 in good health. Some clones in this sample may be carry-over from other donors' samples. The V call is TRBV5-1, the J call TRBJ2-5; 7 positions agree with TRBD2. For the CDR3, the DNA is TGCGCCAGCAGCGTCCAACGGGCGGGGGAGGAGACCCAGTACTTC. Translating gives CASSVQRAGEETQYF.